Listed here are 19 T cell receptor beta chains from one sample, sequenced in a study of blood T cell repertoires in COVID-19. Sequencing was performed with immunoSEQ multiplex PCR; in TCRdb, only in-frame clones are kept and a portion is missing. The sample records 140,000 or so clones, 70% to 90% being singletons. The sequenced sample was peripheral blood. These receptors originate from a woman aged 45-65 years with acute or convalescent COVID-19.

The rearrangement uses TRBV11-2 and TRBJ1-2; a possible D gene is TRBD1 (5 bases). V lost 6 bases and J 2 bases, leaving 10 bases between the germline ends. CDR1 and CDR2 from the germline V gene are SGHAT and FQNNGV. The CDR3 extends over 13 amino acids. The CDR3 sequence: CASRSNRNYGYTF. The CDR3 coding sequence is TGTGCCAGCAGATCAAACAGGAACTATGGCTACACCTTC.

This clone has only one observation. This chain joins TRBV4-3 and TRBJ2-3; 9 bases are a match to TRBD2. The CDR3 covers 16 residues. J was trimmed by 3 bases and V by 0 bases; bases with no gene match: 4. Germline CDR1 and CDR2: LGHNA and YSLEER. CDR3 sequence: CASSQEVAGGTDTQYF. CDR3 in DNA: TGCGCCAGCAGCCAAGAAGTGGCGGGGGGGACAGATACGCAGTATTTT.

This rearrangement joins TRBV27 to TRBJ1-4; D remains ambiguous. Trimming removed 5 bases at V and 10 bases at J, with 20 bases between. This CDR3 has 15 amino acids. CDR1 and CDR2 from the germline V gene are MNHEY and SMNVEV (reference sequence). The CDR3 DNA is TGTGCCAGCAGTCCCGACTCGGTGAAGTCTCTAAAACTGTTTTTT. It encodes CASSPDSVKSLKLFF. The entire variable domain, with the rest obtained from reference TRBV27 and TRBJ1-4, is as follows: EAQVTQNPRYLITVTGKKLTVTCSQNMNHEYMSWYRQDPGLGLRQIYYSMNVEVTDKGDVPEGYKVSRKEKRNFPLILESPSPNQTSLYFCASSPDSVKSLKLFFGSGTQLSVL.

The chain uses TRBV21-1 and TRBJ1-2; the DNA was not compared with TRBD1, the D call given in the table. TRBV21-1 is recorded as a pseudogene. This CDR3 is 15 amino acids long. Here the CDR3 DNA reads TGTGCCAGCAGCAAAGCGAAACAGGGGCATCGAGGCTACACCTTC. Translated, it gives CASSKAKQGHRGYTF.

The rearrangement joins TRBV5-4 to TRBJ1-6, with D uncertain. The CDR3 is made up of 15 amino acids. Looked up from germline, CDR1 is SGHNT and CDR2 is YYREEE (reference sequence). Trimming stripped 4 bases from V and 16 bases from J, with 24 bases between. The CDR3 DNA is TGTGCCAGCAGCGCTGCCGGGAGCCCTGAAAGTCCTCTCCACTTT. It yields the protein CASSAAGSPESPLHF.

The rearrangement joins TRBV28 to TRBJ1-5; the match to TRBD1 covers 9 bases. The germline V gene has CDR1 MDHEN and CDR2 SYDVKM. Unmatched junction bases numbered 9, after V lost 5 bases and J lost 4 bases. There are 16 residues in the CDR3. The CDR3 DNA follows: TGTGCCAGCAGTGCGACGACAGGGGGTCCGAATCAGCCCCAGCATTTT. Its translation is CASSATTGGPNQPQHF.

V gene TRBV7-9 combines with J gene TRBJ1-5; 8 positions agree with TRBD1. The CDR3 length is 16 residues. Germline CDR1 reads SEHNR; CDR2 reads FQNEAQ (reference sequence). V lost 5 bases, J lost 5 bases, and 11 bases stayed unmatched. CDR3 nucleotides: TGTGCCAGCAGCCCTACGACAGGGGTGGGACATCAGCCCCAGCATTTT. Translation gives CASSPTTGVGHQPQHF.

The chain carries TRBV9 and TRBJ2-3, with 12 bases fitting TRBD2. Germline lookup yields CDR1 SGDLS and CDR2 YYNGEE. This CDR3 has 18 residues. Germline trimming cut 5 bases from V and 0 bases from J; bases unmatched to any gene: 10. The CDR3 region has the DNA TGTGCCAGCAGGCATACTAGCGGGGGGAGGGGGAGCACAGATACGCAGTATTTT. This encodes CASRHTSGGRGSTDTQYF.

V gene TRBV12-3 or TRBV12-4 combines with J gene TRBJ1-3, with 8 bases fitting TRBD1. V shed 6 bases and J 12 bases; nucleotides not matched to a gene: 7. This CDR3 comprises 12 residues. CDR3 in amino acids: CASRMGDRRIYF. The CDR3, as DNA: TGTGCCAGCAGGATGGGGGACAGGCGCATATATTTT.

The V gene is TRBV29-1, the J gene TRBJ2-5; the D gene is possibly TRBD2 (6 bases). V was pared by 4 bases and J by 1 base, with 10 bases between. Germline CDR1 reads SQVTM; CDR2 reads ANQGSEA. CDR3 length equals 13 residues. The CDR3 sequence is CSVVRGFQETQYF. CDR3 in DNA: TGCAGCGTTGTACGGGGGTTCCAAGAGACCCAGTACTTC.

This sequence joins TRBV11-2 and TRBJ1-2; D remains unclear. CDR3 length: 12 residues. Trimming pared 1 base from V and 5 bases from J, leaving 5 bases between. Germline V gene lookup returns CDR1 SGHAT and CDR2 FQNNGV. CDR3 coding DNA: TGTGCCAGCAGCTTAGGCGGTTATGGCTACACCTTC. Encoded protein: CASSLGGYGYTF.

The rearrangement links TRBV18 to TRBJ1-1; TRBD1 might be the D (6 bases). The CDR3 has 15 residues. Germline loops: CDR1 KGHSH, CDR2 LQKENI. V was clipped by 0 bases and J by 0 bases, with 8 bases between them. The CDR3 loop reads CASSPPQGMNTEAFF. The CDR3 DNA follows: TGTGCCAGCTCACCACCTCAGGGGATGAACACTGAAGCTTTCTTT.

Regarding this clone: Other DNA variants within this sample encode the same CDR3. The CDR3 here is CASSMGDYGYTF. In DNA form, the CDR3 reads TGTGCCAGTAGTATGGGAGACTATGGCTACACCTTC. The chain recombines TRBV19 with TRBJ1-2; unclear D gene. There are 12 residues in the CDR3. Germline V gene sequence: CDR1 LNHDA, CDR2 SQIVND (reference sequence). Trimming left V 3 bases short and J 3 bases short, with 5 bases between.

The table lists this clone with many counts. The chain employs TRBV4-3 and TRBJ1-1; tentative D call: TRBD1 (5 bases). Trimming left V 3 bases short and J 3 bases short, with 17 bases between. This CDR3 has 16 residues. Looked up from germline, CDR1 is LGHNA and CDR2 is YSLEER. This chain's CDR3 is CASSQGLDLRYTEAFF. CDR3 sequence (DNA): TGCGCCAGCAGCCAGGGACTCGATTTGAGGTACACTGAAGCTTTCTTT.

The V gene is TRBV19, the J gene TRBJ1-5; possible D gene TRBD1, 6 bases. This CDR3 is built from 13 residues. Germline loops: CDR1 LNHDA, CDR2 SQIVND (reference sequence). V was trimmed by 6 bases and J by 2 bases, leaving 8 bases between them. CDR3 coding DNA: TGTGCCAGTAGCCCAGGGGGCAATCAGCCCCAGCATTTT. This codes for CASSPGGNQPQHF.

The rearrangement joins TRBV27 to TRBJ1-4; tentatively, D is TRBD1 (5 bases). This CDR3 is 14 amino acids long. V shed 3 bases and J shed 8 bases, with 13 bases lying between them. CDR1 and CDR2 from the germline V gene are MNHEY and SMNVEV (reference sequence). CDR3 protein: CASSFEQGGEKLFF. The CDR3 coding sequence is TGTGCCAGCAGTTTCGAGCAGGGAGGGGAAAAACTGTTTTTT.

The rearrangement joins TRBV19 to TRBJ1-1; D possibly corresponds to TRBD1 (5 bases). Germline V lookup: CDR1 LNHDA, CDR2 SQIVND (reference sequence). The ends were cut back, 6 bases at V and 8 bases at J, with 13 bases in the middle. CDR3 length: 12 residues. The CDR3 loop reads CASRRGSHEAFF. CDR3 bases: TGTGCCAGTAGAAGGGGCAGCCACGAAGCTTTCTTT.

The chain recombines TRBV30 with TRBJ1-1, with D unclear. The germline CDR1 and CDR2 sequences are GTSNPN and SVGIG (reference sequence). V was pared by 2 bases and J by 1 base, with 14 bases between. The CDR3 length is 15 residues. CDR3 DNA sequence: TGTGCCTGGAGTCCCCGGTCGTCAGGGAACACTGAAGCTTTCTTT. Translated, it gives CAWSPRSSGNTEAFF. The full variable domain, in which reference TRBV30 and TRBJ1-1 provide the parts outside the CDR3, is SQTIHQWPATLVQPVGSPLSLECTVEGTSNPNLYWYRQAAGRGLQLLFYSVGIGQISSEVPQNLSASRPQDRQFILSSKKLLLSDSGFYLCAWSPRSSGNTEAFFGQGTRLTVV.

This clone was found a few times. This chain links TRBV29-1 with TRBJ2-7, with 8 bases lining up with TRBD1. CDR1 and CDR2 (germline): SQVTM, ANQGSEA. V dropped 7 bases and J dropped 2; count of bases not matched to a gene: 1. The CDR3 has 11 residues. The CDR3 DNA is TGCAGCGGGGGACAGGCCTACGAGCAGTACTTC. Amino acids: CSGGQAYEQYF.